The present TCR beta chain was sequenced within a study of T cell clones after liver transplantation (dated by TCRdb to about 2019). Study-level background: ITN030ST, the source of the samples, was a randomized trial that attempted immunosuppression withdrawal within 2 years of liver transplantation. Donor-reactive T cell clones were identified using TCRbeta sequencing after a pre-transplant mixed lymphocyte reaction and were then followed in post-transplant blood. Third party-reactive TCRbeta sequences were also identified from pre-transplant MLRs to serve as an antigen-independent comparator for donor-reactive sequences. Three of the eight recipients were HCV-positive; the others were transplanted for non-autoimmune, non-viral indications. Until randomization at 12-24 months post-transplant, subjects were given standard immunosuppression, with no induction therapy. Tolerance was defined as complete immunosuppression withdrawal for at least one year with no rise in liver enzymes beyond twice the upper limit of normal. Blood samples were collected pre-transplant, then pre-randomization ahead of withdrawal, and finally post-randomization once withdrawal had either been completed or failed. A cohort of 8 liver transplant recipients was studied, of whom 3 were classified as tolerant and 5 as non-tolerant.

The junction shows trimming of 1 base on V and 9 bases on J, plus 8 bases between the germline ends. The CDR3, from cysteine to phenylalanine, totals 12 residues. Here the CDR3 DNA is all that survives: 36 bases in frame from base 1. Reading the germline V gene gives CDR1 MNHNS and CDR2 SASEGT. Frozen genomic DNA underwent high-throughput TCRbeta CDR3 sequencing by immunoSEQ, including PCR amplification, mapping, bias correction and internal controls. The paper's data handling went like this. Only productive rearrangements were retained, with each unique TCRbeta sequence defined by its CDR3 nucleotide sequence together with its V and J gene. For a sequence to be called donor-reactive, it needed a frequency of at least 0.01% and at least 5-fold expansion in CFSE-low cells compared with unstimulated pre-transplant cells. Minimum frequency thresholds were set for each subject on the basis of the unstimulated sample with the lowest template count, so that a detection power of at least 90% was ensured. Jensen-Shannon divergence between the top 1000 TCRbeta sequences post- versus pre-transplant served as the measure of repertoire turnover. Changes in detection of donor-reactive sequences were assessed with two-sided Fisher's exact tests. TCRdb carries this immuneACCESS record with in-frame sequences only. Its versions omit some clonotypes, under half of them owing to an unresolved V gene in the studies checked, with the rest unexplained. Clonal size and the V and J genes are those of that table, whereas D and trimming came from the DNA. The sample table lists approximately 68,000 clones, around 80% of them with a count of one. The leading ten clones occupy about 0.6% of the sample.

Overall study results and their limits: The conclusions were preliminary, being limited by small, heterogeneous patient numbers and by non-standardized post-transplant time points. Once repertoire turnover was taken into account, donor-reactive detection showed a significant reduction for CD4 in 7 of 8 subjects and for CD8 in 8 of 8. Donor-reactive sequences declined more than third party-reactive ones, suggesting partial antigen-specific deletion unrelated to withdrawal success. In a couple of subjects, low numbers of available donor cells limited the measurable donor-reactive repertoire. In 5 of 8 subjects, circulating donor-reactive CD4 TCRbeta sequences decreased significantly after transplant, regardless of tolerance or HCV status. Because allograft tissue specimens were not available, migration of donor-reactive T cells into the graft, rather than deletion, may have occurred.

This clone has just one count. Its antigen specificity is not known. Base quality data are lacking; no much larger clone is found one base away. In the paper's terms, the time point label means: pre-transplant. Thawed unstimulated PBMCs were stained for CD3, CD4 and CD8 and FACS-sorted into CD3+CD4+ and CD3+CD8+ populations. Each of the 8 studied subjects was randomized to immunosuppression withdrawal. The Qiagen DNeasy Blood and Tissue Kit was used for isolation of genomic DNA. The sequencing used CD4+ T cells from blood, collected before liver transplant. The chain is assembled from TRBV6-1 and TRBJ2-3, with the D gene not clear enough to name. This clonotype was obtained from a human donor who received a liver transplant. The CDR3 protein sequence reads: CASSEVPATQYF. At the DNA level, the sequence is TGTGCCAGCAGTGAAGTCCCGGCAACGCAGTATTTT.